In its sample, the clone carrying this T cell receptor beta chain was seen once. Its antigen is not identified. Libraries were prepared by immunoSEQ multiplex PCR; TCRdb keeps only in-frame clonotypes and omits some of them. The sample holds 1.5 million to 2.5 million clones, roughly 94% seen once. This CDR3 contains 14 residues. V was shortened by 10 bases and J by 3 bases, with 19 bases between the two germline ends. The germline V gene encodes CDR1 MNHNS and CDR2 SASEGT. Naive CD8 populations comprised CD45RO-negative cells positively selected for CCR7, excluding terminally differentiated effector memory CD45RA+ cells. The data originate from a study of shared clonotypes between healthy human individuals. Overall study: Each donor contributed plates that comprised three CD4 naive, three CD4 memory, two CD8 naive and one CD8 memory. Study-wide points: Naive subsets usually exceeded memory subsets in estimated richness. Generation of non-shared clonotypes was less probable than generation of clonotypes shared by all four donors.

The sequenced sample was naive CD8+ T cells sorted from blood. This chain uses TRBV6-1 with TRBJ2-7; weak D call: TRBD1 (5 bases). This receptor was taken from a young man in good health. The chain's CDR3 is CATLKVDSSYEQYF. The DNA for the CDR3 is TGTGCCACCCTGAAAGTTGACAGCAGCTACGAGCAGTACTTC.